This T cell receptor (beta chain) comes out of a study of identical twins. Study-wide points: Within cord blood, abundant beta clonotypes carried fewer insertions, but memory repertoires showed no such trend. Out-of-frame TCR alpha sharing in monozygotic twins exceeded recombination model predictions. Twins shared beta out-of-frame sequences in excess, but this excess was weaker.

Template switching added a universal primer site, and cDNA bore unique molecular identifiers. From the 5' RACE reads, TCRdb called clonotypes with MiXCR, one entry per CDR3 protein. Counted here are 1.5 million to 2 million distinct CDR3 sequences, about 32% occurring once; the ten biggest clones make up 0.27%. This clonotype was observed a few times. Its specificity is not known. Sequencing was performed on cord blood. The receptor was derived from a newborn girl in good health.

This CDR3 reads CASSETGTGVYEQYF. The CDR3 DNA reads as TGTGCCAGCAGTGAGACCGGGACAGGGGTCTACGAGCAGTACTTC. The chain links TRBV28 to TRBJ2-7; 10 bases fit TRBD1. Germline V CDR1 and CDR2: MDHEN, SYDVKM. The CDR3 runs 15 residues. V shed 5 bases, J shed 3 bases, and the junction held 7 bases outside the gene matches.